These 29 T cell receptor beta chains originate from one sample sequenced in a study of technical replicates of blood from four donors. The method was immunoSEQ multiplex PCR; TCRdb's version includes in-frame clones alone and lacks a portion of them. The sample carries tens of thousands of clones, 93% recorded once. Sequencing was done on a sample of T cells isolated from PBMCs. These receptors were taken from a human donor in good health.

Only one count was recorded for this clone. J is TRBJ2-1 and V is TRBV2; 9 nucleotides line up with TRBD2. The V gene's germline CDR1 is SNHLY and CDR2 FYNNEI. The CDR3 sequence is 15 residues long. Unmatched junction bases numbered 5, after V lost 7 bases and J lost 1 base. The DNA for the CDR3 is TGTGCCAGCATTTCGAGCGGGGGGTCCTACAATGAGCAGTTCTTC. It is translated as CASISSGGSYNEQFF.

This chain links TRBV9 with TRBJ2-1, with 11 nucleotides matching TRBD2. The V gene's germline CDR1 is SGDLS and CDR2 YYNGEE. V was clipped by 3 bases and J by 4 bases; unmatched bases: 3. This CDR3 contains 15 residues. CDR3 residues: CASSGGLAAYNEQFF. DNA for the CDR3: TGTGCCAGCAGCGGGGGACTAGCGGCGTACAATGAGCAGTTCTTC.

V is TRBV5-1 and J is TRBJ1-3, with a possible D match to TRBD1 (5 bases). V shed 1 base and J shed 2 bases, with 10 bases lying between them. CDR1 and CDR2 (germline): SGHRS, YFSETQ. The CDR3 covers 15 residues. Here the CDR3 reads CASSLRGFAGNTIYF. DNA for the CDR3: TGCGCCAGCAGCTTGAGGGGTTTTGCTGGAAACACCATATATTTT.

The chain links TRBV28 to TRBJ2-6, with a possible D match to TRBD2 (5 bases). The germline V gene encodes CDR1 MDHEN and CDR2 SYDVKM. The V end lost 0 bases, the J end lost 2 bases, and 14 bases lay between the germline ends. The CDR3 is 18 residues long. CDR3 region: CASSLWAEGGPGANVLTF. The CDR3 nucleotides read TGTGCCAGCAGTTTATGGGCGGAAGGAGGTCCTGGGGCCAACGTCCTGACTTTC. Full variable domain (rest looked up from reference TRBV28 and TRBJ2-6): DVKVTQSSRYLVKRTGEKVFLECVQDMDHENMFWYRQDPGLGLRLIYFSYDVKMKEKGDIPEGYSVSREKKERFSLILESASTNQTSMYLCASSLWAEGGPGANVLTFGAGSRLTVL.

The genes are TRBV6-5 and TRBJ1-2; no definite D call. V lost 2 bases and J 4 bases, leaving 17 bases between the germline ends. This CDR3 spans 16 amino acids. CDR1 MNHEY and CDR2 SVGAGI come from the germline V gene. Here the CDR3 reads CASSYTASPSVYGYTF. DNA of the CDR3: TGTGCCAGCAGTTACACAGCGAGCCCTAGCGTCTATGGCTACACCTTC.

This clone has a single count. The gene calls are TRBV21-1 and TRBJ2-1; the table's D call of TRBD2 was not tested on the DNA. TRBV21-1 is classified as a pseudogene. The CDR3 loop spans 12 amino acids. CDR3 amino acids: CASSSRFPEQFF. The CDR3 coding sequence is TGTGCCAGCAGCTCCCGGTTCCCTGAGCAGTTCTTC.

V usage is TRBV2 and J usage is TRBJ1-5, with 8 bases aligning to TRBD1. V lost 7 bases, J lost 6 bases, and 8 bases stayed unmatched. The germline V gene encodes CDR1 SNHLY and CDR2 FYNNEI. The CDR3 has 14 residues. This chain's CDR3 is CASNTGGYGQPQHF. The CDR3 DNA reads as TGTGCCAGCAATACAGGGGGTTACGGTCAGCCCCAGCATTTT.

The chain has TRBV2 and TRBJ1-5, with a possible D match to TRBD1 (5 bases). CDR1 and CDR2 from the germline V gene are SNHLY and FYNNEI. Trimming cost V 6 bases and J 5 bases, with 14 bases left between them. This CDR3 has 14 amino acids. The CDR3 sequence: CASRVDSYHQPQHF. In DNA, the CDR3 is TGTGCCAGCAGGGTTGACAGTTATCATCAGCCCCAGCATTTT.

The chain uses TRBV6-5 and TRBJ2-1; TRBD1 agrees at 12 bases. Germline V CDR1 and CDR2: MNHEY, SVGAGI. V trimming: 4 bases; J trimming: 6 bases; junction bases outside the gene matches: 1. This CDR3 contains 14 residues. The CDR3 sequence: CASSWGQGANEQFF. CDR3 in DNA: TGTGCCAGCAGTTGGGGACAGGGGGCCAATGAGCAGTTCTTC.

The CDR3 sequence is CASSSQGDSELSVLTF. CDR3 sequence (DNA): TGTGCCAGCAGTTCCCAAGGGGACTCAGAACTTAGCGTCCTGACTTTC. This chain links TRBV6-5 with TRBJ2-6, with D maybe TRBD2 (6 bases). The CDR3 has 16 residues. Trimming removed 4 bases at V and 12 bases at J, with 22 bases between. CDR1 and CDR2 (germline): MNHEY, SVGAGI.

The chain employs TRBV28 and TRBJ1-2, with TRBD1 matching 7 bases. This CDR3 has 14 amino acids. With V trimmed by 6 bases and J by 3 bases, 7 bases remained unmatched. Per the germline V gene, CDR1 is MDHEN and CDR2 is SYDVKM. The CDR3 sequence: CASRSSGQYYGYTF. CDR3 nucleotide sequence: TGTGCCAGCAGGTCTTCGGGACAGTACTATGGCTACACCTTC.

The genes are TRBV18 and TRBJ2-7; TRBD1 is a possible D gene (5 bases). Trimming left V 2 bases short and J 4 bases short, with 15 bases between. From germline, CDR1 is KGHSH and CDR2 LQKENI. The CDR3 is 15 amino acids. CDR3 loop: CASSPVGADMYEQYF. The CDR3 bases are TGTGCCAGCTCACCAGTTGGGGCAGATATGTACGAGCAGTACTTC.

The chain couples TRBV15 to TRBJ2-7; 11 bases are shared with TRBD2. CDR3 length equals 17 residues. V trimming: 3 bases; J trimming: 2 bases; junction bases outside the gene matches: 9. From germline, CDR1 is LNHNV and CDR2 YYDKDF (reference sequence). CDR3: CATSRGNLAGGAYEQYF. In DNA, the CDR3 is TGTGCCACCAGCAGGGGTAACTTAGCGGGAGGGGCCTACGAGCAGTACTTC.

This chain connects TRBV13 to TRBJ2-7, with D unclear. The V gene's germline CDR1 is PRHDT and CDR2 FYEKMQ (reference sequence). CDR3 length: 13 amino acids. Between the trimmed V and J ends, which lost 4 bases and 6 bases, there was a span of 13 bases. The CDR3 DNA reads TGTGCCAGCAGCTCCCGGTCGCTAGGCGAGCAGTACTTC. Protein product: CASSSRSLGEQYF.

The chain is built from TRBV29-1 and TRBJ1-1; D might be TRBD1 (5 bases). This CDR3 is 15 amino acids long. V lost 5 bases to trimming and J lost 0 bases, with 16 bases between them. The germline CDR1 and CDR2 sequences are SQVTM and ANQGSEA. This CDR3 is CSVLGGSTMNTEAFF. CDR3 in DNA: TGCAGCGTTCTCGGGGGATCGACCATGAACACTGAAGCTTTCTTT.

V gene TRBV19 combines with J gene TRBJ1-5, with D possibly being TRBD1 (6 bases). Trimming took 6 bases from V and 2 from J, leaving 17 bases between them. This CDR3 contains 16 residues. Germline V gives CDR1 LNHDA, CDR2 SQIVND (reference sequence). The DNA of the CDR3 is TGTGCCAGTAGAAACAACGAGGGGGGGGGCAATCAGCCCCAGCATTTT. It specifies CASRNNEGGGNQPQHF.

CDR3 sequence reads: CASSLLGTAELLLQETQYF. The DNA for the CDR3 is TGTGCCAGCAGCTTACTGGGGACTGCCGAACTACTATTACAAGAGACCCAGTACTTC. This rearrangement joins TRBV7-8 to TRBJ2-5, with D maybe TRBD2 (6 bases). V dropped 2 bases and J dropped 2 bases, with 24 bases sitting between them. This CDR3 has 19 residues. CDR1 and CDR2 from the germline V gene are SGHVS and FQNEAQ. Full variable domain (outside the CDR3, taken from reference TRBV7-8 and TRBJ2-5): GAGVSQSPRYKVAKRGQDVALRCDPISGHVSLFWYQQALGQGPEFLTYFQNEAQLDKSGLPSDRFFAERPEGSVSTLKIQRTQQEDSAVYLCASSLLGTAELLLQETQYFGPGTRLLVL.

CDR3 nucleotides: TGTGCCAGCAGAATAGCGGGGACCCAAGAGACCCAGTACTTC. Protein: CASRIAGTQETQYF. The chain is built from TRBV5-4 and TRBJ2-5; 8 bases match TRBD2. V gave up 5 bases and J gave up 1 base; unmatched junction bases: 4. CDR1 and CDR2 from the germline V gene are SGHNT and YYREEE (reference sequence). The CDR3 loop spans 14 amino acids.

The chain has TRBV5-1 and TRBJ1-6, with D perhaps matching TRBD1 (5 bases). The CDR3 loop spans 16 amino acids. CDR1 and CDR2 (germline): SGHRS, YFSETQ. V lost 2 bases and J lost 3, with 12 bases in between. The CDR3 bases are TGCGCCAGCAGCTTTACGGGGGAAGGCTATAATTCACCCCTCCACTTT. This encodes CASSFTGEGYNSPLHF.

The chain employs TRBV6-1 and TRBJ2-5; TRBD2 agrees at 8 bases. This CDR3 is 15 amino acids long. V lost 2 bases and J lost 5; bases outside the gene matches: 7. Germline CDR1 MNHNS, CDR2 SASEGT. As DNA, the CDR3 is TGTGCCAGCAGTGAACTGGGACTAGTACTGGAGACCCAGTACTTC. Translation: CASSELGLVLETQYF.

The genes are TRBV5-1 and TRBJ2-3, with 10 positions matching TRBD2. Looked up from germline, CDR1 is SGHRS and CDR2 is YFSETQ. The V gene end was trimmed by 3 bases and the J gene end by 2 bases; junction bases not matched to a gene: 9. This CDR3 spans 17 amino acids. The CDR3 sequence is CASSSLAGAGATDTQYF. For the CDR3, the DNA is TGCGCCAGCAGCTCCCTAGCGGGAGCCGGTGCCACAGATACGCAGTATTTT.

In this sample, this clone turned up once. As DNA, the CDR3 is TGCGCCAGCAGCCAAGAATGGGGGCCAGGGCAGCCCCAGCATTTT. Residues: CASSQEWGPGQPQHF. This chain joins TRBV4-1 and TRBJ1-5, with TRBD1 as a possible D gene (6 bases). The V gene lost 0 bases and the J gene lost 7 bases, with 13 bases spanning the gap. The CDR3 consists of 15 residues. The V gene's germline CDR1 is MGHRA and CDR2 YSYEKL.

This clone showed up many times. V is TRBV10-1 and J is TRBJ1-5; the D gene is possibly TRBD1 (5 bases). Germline V CDR1 and CDR2: WNHNN, SYGVQD (reference sequence). The CDR3 runs 18 residues. V lost 3 bases and J lost 6, with 24 bases in between. CDR3 nucleotide sequence: TGCGCCAGCAGTGAACCTGGGGGGTCGGGGGAAATGGGTCAGCCCCAGCATTTT. Its translation is CASSEPGGSGEMGQPQHF.

This sequence joins TRBV28 and TRBJ2-5; 7 bases align to TRBD1. The length of the CDR3 is 17 residues. Germline V gene lookup returns CDR1 MDHEN and CDR2 SYDVKM. V lost 6 bases and J lost 2; bases outside the gene matches: 15. CDR3 residues: CASRGTGDPLNQETQYF. CDR3 sequence (DNA): TGTGCCAGCAGAGGAACAGGGGACCCGCTTAATCAAGAGACCCAGTACTTC.

This sequence joins TRBV28 and TRBJ1-2, with no clear D. The germline V gene has CDR1 MDHEN and CDR2 SYDVKM. V lost 4 bases, J lost 4 bases, and 13 bases lay in between. The length of the CDR3 is 14 residues. The CDR3: CASSSHHTPYGYTF. The CDR3 DNA follows: TGTGCCAGCAGTTCCCACCACACCCCCTATGGCTACACCTTC.

The J gene is TRBJ2-7, the V gene TRBV19, with a tentative D call TRBD2 (5 bases). The CDR3 loop spans 12 amino acids. From germline, CDR1 is LNHDA and CDR2 SQIVND (reference sequence). The V and J ends lost 4 bases and 7 bases respectively, with 11 bases between them. The CDR3 is CASSTPRGEQYF. CDR3 nucleotide sequence: TGTGCCAGTAGTACCCCCAGAGGGGAGCAGTACTTC.

The chain has TRBV2 and TRBJ1-1, with a weak D call TRBD1 (6 bases). This CDR3 has 11 amino acids. The V end was cut by 6 bases, the J end by 7 bases, with 9 bases between. Germline V lookup: CDR1 SNHLY, CDR2 FYNNEI. CDR3 protein: CASRQGFEAFF. CDR3 coding DNA: TGTGCCAGCAGACAGGGCTTTGAAGCTTTCTTT.

The chain couples TRBV6-5 to TRBJ1-5, with 8 bases aligning to TRBD1. The CDR3 has 15 residues. Germline loops: CDR1 MNHEY, CDR2 SVGAGI. After removal of 5 bases from V and 1 base from J, the junction contained 4 bases not matched to a gene. The DNA of the CDR3 is TGTGCCAGCAGTCCCGGGACAGGAAGCAATCAGCCCCAGCATTTT. As protein: CASSPGTGSNQPQHF.

The CDR3 DNA reads TGTGCCAGCAGCTCGACGGTCAGGGTGGAGTATCATCAGCCCCAGCATTTT. It yields the protein CASSSTVRVEYHQPQHF. This rearrangement joins TRBV7-8 to TRBJ1-5; weak D call: TRBD1 (5 bases). The germline gives CDR1 SGHVS, CDR2 FQNEAQ. V was clipped by 4 bases and J by 5 bases, with 21 bases between them. The CDR3 covers 17 residues.